This T cell receptor (beta chain) came from a study of CXCR3-negative and CXCR3-positive naive CD8 T cells. CDR1 MNHEY and CDR2 SVGEGT come from the germline V gene. The CDR3 has 15 residues. As regards this clonotype: No antigen is known for it.

Via 5' RACE with UMI labels, TRB cDNA libraries were prepared. TCRdb re-called the 5' RACE reads, yielding one record per CDR3 amino acid sequence without DNA. The sample spans fewer than 55,000 distinct CDR3 sequences; the ten largest clones claim about 1.6%. Study results and caveats: Similarly elevated diversity marked both naive subsets, with memory CD8+ cells showing far lower diversity. The naive subsets expressed comparable surface CD5, and the authors inferred TCR strength from TRB CDR3 properties. Freshly isolated PBMCs were used in most assays, given partial CXCR3 loss after freezing.

Those CD8+ T cells considered naive were CD45RO-CCR7+CD27+CD95-. The rearrangement joins TRBV6-2 or TRBV6-3 to TRBJ2-1; there is no DNA to check the TCRdb D call of TRBD2. Sequenced input: naive CXCR3- CD8+ T cells from blood. The subset denotes: CD45RO-CCR7+CD27+CD95- naive CD8+ T cells lacking CXCR3 (TNR3-). This sequence was found in a human donor in good health. Some clones in this sample may be carry-over from other donors' samples. This CDR3 reads CASSLVSGDYNEQFF.